This T cell receptor (beta chain) was observed in a study of shared clonotypes between healthy human individuals. Produced via immunoSEQ multiplex PCR; TCRdb's table is partial and in-frame only. The profile shows 740,000 or so clones, about 80% of them singletons. V lost 4 bases, J lost 8 bases, and 18 bases lay in between. The CDR3 length is 15 residues. CDR1 is MDHEN and CDR2 is SYDVKM in the germline V gene. The rearrangement uses TRBV28 and TRBJ2-1; possible D gene TRBD2, 6 bases. Sequencing used memory CD4+ T cells sorted from blood. Subset specified: CD45RA-negative fraction. This TCR was recovered from a woman aged 25-40 years in good health. CDR3 nucleotide sequence: TGTGCCAGCAGTTCTGGAGGGCGGGAAAGGGATGAGCAGTTCTTC. This gives the protein CASSSGGRERDEQFF. The whole variable domain, remainder taken from reference TRBV28 and TRBJ2-1, is DVKVTQSSRYLVKRTGEKVFLECVQDMDHENMFWYRQDPGLGLRLIYFSYDVKMKEKGDIPEGYSVSREKKERFSLILESASTNQTSMYLCASSSGGRERDEQFFGPGTRLTVL.